Below, one T cell receptor beta chain is given with its context. Its antigen is not identified. Through 5' RACE with UMI labels, the TRB cDNA libraries were prepared. TCRdb reprocessed the 5' RACE reads and keeps a single row for each CDR3 protein, giving no DNA. This table holds about 130,000 distinct CDR3 sequences. The CDR3 length is 18 residues. The germline V gene encodes CDR1 MNHNY and CDR2 SVGAGI (reference sequence). The naive CD8+ gate required CD45RO-CCR7+CD27+CD95- phenotype. This sample stems from a study of CXCR3-negative and CXCR3-positive naive CD8 T cells. Broader study findings: CXCR3-positive naive cells had more hydrophobic TRB CDR3s than CXCR3-negative naive cells. Both naive subsets had comparably high diversity; memory CD8+ cells much lower. After cryopreservation, expression of CXCR3 was partially reduced, and most assays were run with fresh PBMCs.

V usage is TRBV6-6 and J usage is TRBJ2-5; TCRdb's assignment of TRBD1 cannot be checked, as there is no DNA. The specimen sequenced was naive CXCR3+ CD8+ T cells from blood. Described subset: CD45RO-CCR7+CD27+CD95- naive CD8+ T cells expressing CXCR3 (TNR3+). This clonotype was obtained from a human donor in good health. Some clones in this sample may be carry-over from other donors' samples. CDR3 loop: CASSYSMLPGTTKETQYF.